This entry is about one T cell receptor (beta chain). The data are from a study of blood T cell repertoires in COVID-19. As for the study in general: The analysed material was cDNA or gDNA that came from T cells, B-cell-depleted T cells, or PBMCs.

Germline assignment: CDR1 SEHNR and CDR2 FQNEAQ (reference sequence). The germline V and J ends were trimmed by 6 bases and 0 bases, with 14 bases remaining between them. The CDR3 is made up of 15 amino acids. Original data processing: Amplification of reference gene primers provided the estimated nucleated cell counts. Method: immunoSEQ multiplex PCR; TCRdb's copy keeps in-frame clones and lacks some. That table gives V, J and clone size, and the DNA gave D and trimming. The profile covers 95,000 to 130,000 clones, with 70% to 90% appearing a single time and 2% to 2.5% taken by the ten largest. Sequenced material: peripheral blood. This clonotype was sampled from a man aged 25-40 years with acute or convalescent COVID-19. The rearrangement links TRBV7-9 to TRBJ1-2, with D unclear. CDR3 bases: TGTGCCAGCAGTCAACAGCAAAACTCTAACTATGGCTACACCTTC. Its protein is CASSQQQNSNYGYTF. The full variable domain, completed using reference TRBV7-9 and TRBJ1-2, is DTGVSQNPRHKITKRGQNVTFRCDPISEHNRLYWYRQTLGQGPEFLTYFQNEAQLEKSRLLSDRFSAERPKGSFSTLEIQRTEQGDSAMYLCASSQQQNSNYGYTFGSGTRLTVV.